What follows are 29 T cell receptor beta chains derived from one specimen sequenced in a study of cytomegalovirus exposure and HLA in healthy donors. Assay: immunoSEQ multiplex PCR; the TCRdb copy retains only in-frame clones and omits some. The sample records 90,000 to 150,000 clones, approximately 90% being singletons. Sequences were obtained from PBMCs. These TCRs come from a woman younger than 35 in good health and CMV-seropositive.

This chain links TRBV5-1 with TRBJ2-1; tentatively, D is TRBD1 (6 bases). V was pared by 6 bases and J by 0 bases, with 13 bases between. Germline CDR1 is SGHRS and CDR2 is YFSETQ. The CDR3 runs to 15 residues. This chain's CDR3 is CASIQGEGSYNEQFF. The CDR3 nucleotides are TGCGCCAGCATACAGGGAGAGGGCTCCTACAATGAGCAGTTCTTC. Complete variable domain (other parts from reference TRBV5-1 and TRBJ2-1): KAGVTQTPRYLIKTRGQQVTLSCSPISGHRSVSWYQQTPGQGLQFLFEYFSETQRNKGNFPGRFSGRQFSNSRSEMNVSTLELGDSALYLCASIQGEGSYNEQFFGPGTRLTVL.

The chain joins TRBV6-5 to TRBJ1-3; D unresolved. Germline V gives CDR1 MNHEY, CDR2 SVGAGI. There are 11 residues in the CDR3. The ends were cut back, 6 bases at V and 4 bases at J, with 4 bases in the middle. The CDR3 is CASSRGNTIYF. The CDR3 coding sequence is TGTGCCAGCAGCCGGGGAAACACCATATATTTT.

The chain is built from TRBV2 and TRBJ2-5; perhaps TRBD2 as D (5 bases). The CDR3 is made up of 12 amino acids. Trimming left V 6 bases short and J 3 bases short, with 8 bases between. CDR1 SNHLY and CDR2 FYNNEI come from the germline V gene. In nucleotides, the CDR3 is TGTGCCAGCAGCGACTATGAAGAGACCCAGTACTTC. Its translation: CASSDYEETQYF.

The genes are TRBV9 and TRBJ1-4, with TRBD1 matching over 7 bases. CDR3 length: 16 amino acids. Trimming took 3 bases from V and 8 from J; bases not matched to a gene: 13. CDR1 and CDR2 from the germline V gene are SGDLS and YYNGEE. CDR3: CASSGSQGEDSEKLFF. In DNA, the CDR3 is TGTGCCAGCAGCGGCTCTCAGGGGGAAGACAGCGAAAAACTGTTTTTT.

This chain's CDR3 is CASSVEGHAYEQYF. In DNA form, the CDR3 reads TGTGCCAGCAGCGTAGAAGGACACGCCTACGAGCAGTACTTC. The chain couples TRBV9 to TRBJ2-7, with D possibly being TRBD1 (5 bases). The CDR3 loop spans 14 amino acids. V lost 0 bases and J 2 bases, leaving 9 bases between the germline ends. Germline V CDR1 and CDR2: SGDLS, YYNGEE.

This chain joins TRBV9 and TRBJ2-7, with 8 bases that match TRBD2. CDR3 length: 15 residues. Per germline, CDR1 SGDLS and CDR2 YYNGEE. V gave up 0 bases and J gave up 4 bases; unmatched junction bases: 6. CDR3 DNA: TGTGCCAGCAGCGTAGGTAACAGCGGGAGTTACGAGCAGTACTTC. Translation: CASSVGNSGSYEQYF.

The rearrangement joins TRBV6-1 to TRBJ1-5; tentative D call: TRBD1 (6 bases). There are 15 residues in the CDR3. Trimming took 0 bases from V and 7 from J, leaving 13 bases between them. CDR1 is MNHNS and CDR2 is SASEGT in the germline V gene. The CDR3 coding sequence is TGTGCCAGCAGTGAAGCCGCCAGGGGTACGCAGCCCCAGCATTTT. Its protein is CASSEAARGTQPQHF.

The chain combines TRBV11-2 with TRBJ2-2; 9 bases agree with TRBD1. The V gene's germline CDR1 is SGHAT and CDR2 FQNNGV. This CDR3 contains 14 residues. V shed 9 bases and J 7 bases; nucleotides not matched to a gene: 9. The CDR3 DNA is TGTGCCAGTTCATTGGACAGGGGAAGCGGGGAGCTGTTTTTT. Translated: CASSLDRGSGELFF.

The gene calls are TRBV4-1 and TRBJ2-3, with 11 bases that match TRBD2. The V and J ends lost 1 base and 4 bases, in that order; junction bases with no gene match: 4. The germline V gene encodes CDR1 MGHRA and CDR2 YSYEKL. The CDR3 totals 16 residues. The CDR3: CASSQATSGGADTQYF. DNA for the CDR3: TGCGCCAGCAGCCAAGCTACTAGCGGGGGTGCAGATACGCAGTATTTT.

This chain joins TRBV7-9 and TRBJ2-7; 9 bases are shared with TRBD1. This CDR3 has 14 amino acids. Germline lookup yields CDR1 SEHNR and CDR2 FQNEAQ (reference sequence). V was clipped by 5 bases and J by 3 bases; unmatched bases: 5. This CDR3 reads CASSTWDRVYEQYF. The CDR3 DNA sequence: TGTGCCAGCAGCACCTGGGACAGGGTCTACGAGCAGTACTTC.

This chain connects TRBV5-1 to TRBJ1-4; 7 nucleotides align to TRBD1. Germline lookup yields CDR1 SGHRS and CDR2 YFSETQ. Unmatched junction bases numbered 4, after V lost 4 bases and J lost 4 bases. There are 14 residues in the CDR3. In nucleotides, the CDR3 is TGCGCCAGCAGCGGCGGGACAGATAATGAAAAACTGTTTTTT. Translating gives CASSGGTDNEKLFF.

J is TRBJ2-5 and V is TRBV27, with D possibly TRBD1 on 5 matching bases. This CDR3 has 15 amino acids. V lost 3 bases and J 0 bases, leaving 11 bases between the germline ends. CDR1 and CDR2 (germline): MNHEY, SMNVEV (reference sequence). In DNA, the CDR3 is TGTGCCAGCAGTTTGCCTTCGACAGACCAAGAGACCCAGTACTTC. Translated: CASSLPSTDQETQYF.

The J gene is TRBJ1-1, the V gene TRBV29-1; D gene unclear. Germline lookup yields CDR1 SQVTM and CDR2 ANQGSEA. This CDR3 comprises 13 residues. Trimming took 4 bases from V and 0 from J, leaving 9 bases between them. This CDR3 reads CSVVRGMNTEAFF. The CDR3 DNA reads TGCAGCGTTGTCCGGGGTATGAACACTGAAGCTTTCTTT.

The chain uses TRBV19 and TRBJ2-2, with D possibly TRBD2 on 5 matching bases. CDR3 length: 16 residues. V was pared by 5 bases and J by 0 bases, with 13 bases between. In germline, CDR1 is LNHDA, CDR2 SQIVND (reference sequence). In nucleotides, the CDR3 is TGTGCCAGTAGTCCAACACGGACTTCGAACACCGGGGAGCTGTTTTTT. Protein: CASSPTRTSNTGELFF.

V usage is TRBV2 and J usage is TRBJ1-2; tentatively, D is TRBD1 (5 bases). The V gene's germline CDR1 is SNHLY and CDR2 FYNNEI. V lost 6 bases, J lost 4 bases, and 12 bases lay in between. This CDR3 region has 13 residues. CDR3 loop: CASRSDSVYGYTF. CDR3 bases: TGTGCCAGCAGGTCAGACAGCGTCTATGGCTACACCTTC.

The genes are TRBV7-9 and TRBJ1-1; TRBD1 agrees at 9 bases. After removal of 4 bases from V and 1 base from J, the junction contained 4 bases not matched to a gene. This CDR3 spans 15 amino acids. Germline V CDR1 and CDR2: SEHNR, FQNEAQ (reference sequence). The CDR3 reads CASSYGDRENTEAFF. The CDR3 nucleotides read TGTGCCAGCAGCTACGGGGACAGGGAGAACACTGAAGCTTTCTTT.

The CDR3 region is CASSEGQPNQPQHF. The CDR3 bases are TGCGCCAGCAGCGAAGGACAGCCCAATCAGCCCCAGCATTTT. The genes are TRBV5-1 and TRBJ1-5; weak D call: TRBD1 (6 bases). CDR3 size: 14 residues. Trimming cost V 4 bases and J 3 bases, with 11 bases left between them. Germline lookup yields CDR1 SGHRS and CDR2 YFSETQ.

The CDR3 DNA sequence: TGTGCCAGCAGCTCAATCCCCTCCTACGAGCAGTACTTC. It translates to CASSSIPSYEQYF. This chain joins TRBV7-8 and TRBJ2-7; D gene ambiguous. Germline V gene data show CDR1 as SGHVS and CDR2 as FQNEAQ. The CDR3 sequence is 13 residues long. The V end was cut by 4 bases, the J end by 0 bases, with 7 bases between.

This clone was recorded a few times. The V call is TRBV6-5, the J call TRBJ1-2; TRBD1 matches at 7 bases. CDR3 length equals 13 residues. Germline values: CDR1 MNHEY, CDR2 SVGAGI. V dropped 6 bases and J dropped 4; count of bases not matched to a gene: 5. CDR3 amino acids: CASSKGQAYGYTF. The CDR3 bases are TGTGCCAGCAGCAAAGGACAGGCCTATGGCTACACCTTC.

V is TRBV5-1 and J is TRBJ2-7, with TRBD1 matching over 7 bases. The V and J ends lost 2 bases and 7 bases, in that order; junction bases with no gene match: 9. Germline-derived CDR1 and CDR2 are SGHRS and YFSETQ. This CDR3 is built from 14 residues. The CDR3 DNA is TGCGCCAGCAGCTTCGAGACAGGGCTGGGAGAGCAGTACTTC. Protein sequence: CASSFETGLGEQYF.

J is TRBJ2-3 and V is TRBV7-6, with D perhaps matching TRBD2 (6 bases). The CDR3 totals 15 residues. V was shortened by 0 bases and J by 0 bases, with 7 bases between the two germline ends. Germline-derived CDR1 and CDR2 are SGHVS and FNYEAQ. CDR3 sequence reads: CASSLAGGSTDTQYF. CDR3 coding DNA: TGTGCCAGCAGCTTAGCGGGGGGAAGCACAGATACGCAGTATTTT.

This chain links TRBV4-1 with TRBJ1-2; D uncertain. The CDR3 totals 16 residues. V gave up 0 bases and J gave up 8 bases, with 19 bases separating them. Germline values: CDR1 MGHRA, CDR2 YSYEKL. The CDR3 DNA reads TGCGCCAGCAGCCAAGAAGATGGAGGGAATTACGGCGGCTACACCTTC. Its protein is CASSQEDGGNYGGYTF.

This clone was detected once. The chain uses TRBV4-3 and TRBJ2-7; possible D gene TRBD1, 6 bases. With 4 bases removed from V and 2 bases from J, the gap between germline ends came to 15 bases. The CDR3 is 15 amino acids. Germline CDR1 reads LGHNA; CDR2 reads YSLEER. CDR3 in DNA: TGCGCCAGCAGCCTAGGGAGAGGGGGACCCTACGAGCAGTACTTC. Protein: CASSLGRGGPYEQYF.

The V call is TRBV5-4, the J call TRBJ1-5; 10 nucleotides align to TRBD1. Germline values: CDR1 SGHNT, CDR2 YYREEE (reference sequence). With 4 bases clipped from V and 2 bases from J, the junction kept 3 bases outside the gene matches. The CDR3 totals 15 residues. CDR3 sequence: CASSIGQGGNQPQHF. The CDR3 coding sequence is TGTGCCAGCAGCATCGGACAGGGGGGCAATCAGCCCCAGCATTTT.

V is TRBV6-1 and J is TRBJ2-3; D is possibly TRBD2 (6 bases). CDR3 length equals 19 residues. V was pared by 0 bases and J by 2 bases, with 21 bases between. From germline, CDR1 is MNHNS and CDR2 SASEGT. CDR3 protein: CASSEADVIRGGLTDTQYF. CDR3 DNA sequence: TGTGCCAGCAGTGAAGCAGACGTAATTCGGGGAGGACTCACAGATACGCAGTATTTT.

This chain joins TRBV18 and TRBJ2-1, with 9 bases lining up with TRBD2. J lost 5 bases, V lost 4 bases, and 9 bases had no gene match. Germline CDR1 reads KGHSH; CDR2 reads LQKENI. This CDR3 region has 16 residues. The CDR3 DNA reads TGTGCCAGCTCACGCCTGGGAGCGGGAGGTGACAATGAGCAGTTCTTC. Protein product: CASSRLGAGGDNEQFF.

The J gene is TRBJ1-1, the V gene TRBV27, with 8 bases lining up with TRBD1. Germline V gives CDR1 MNHEY, CDR2 SMNVEV (reference sequence). Trimming removed 7 bases from V and 1 base from J; junction bases left unmatched: 2. The CDR3 spans 13 residues. The CDR3 DNA reads TGTGCCAGCACTGGACAGGGGAACACTGAAGCTTTCTTT. Translating it yields CASTGQGNTEAFF.

V gene TRBV4-1 combines with J gene TRBJ1-5; D gene unclear. Trimming took 0 bases from V and 3 from J, leaving 9 bases between them. The CDR3 is made up of 15 amino acids. Looked up from germline, CDR1 is MGHRA and CDR2 is YSYEKL. CDR3: CASSQEDGNNQPQHF. In DNA form, the CDR3 reads TGCGCCAGCAGCCAAGAGGACGGGAACAATCAGCCCCAGCATTTT.

This chain connects TRBV4-3 to TRBJ2-7, with D hard to call. Germline-derived CDR1 and CDR2 are LGHNA and YSLEER. Trimming stripped 0 bases from V and 0 bases from J, with 9 bases between. There are 15 residues in the CDR3. The CDR3 loop is CASSQDLVSSYEQYF. CDR3 nucleotides: TGCGCCAGCAGCCAAGACCTGGTGAGCTCCTACGAGCAGTACTTC.